This TCR beta chain originates from a study of T cells in localized non-small cell lung cancer (dated by TCRdb to 2020 to 2022). A note on the overall study: The study examined T cell repertoires in approximately 240 patients with early-stage NSCLC and compared tumors with uninvolved tumor-adjacent lungs. The cohort comprised 236 treatment-naïve NSCLC patients with resected, localized lung tumors. The mean age of the NSCLC patients was roughly 70 years, with 120 to 150 men and nearly 110 women. What the work shows at the level of the full study, not this receptor alone: Longer overall survival was associated with higher T cell density in blood, whereas shorter survival was associated with higher clonality in adjacent lung. Uninvolved tumor-adjacent lung showed the highest T cell clonality, higher than tumor, which suggests more focused antigenic responses in the uninvolved tumor-adjacent lung. Multi-region tumor sequencing was not performed, so intratumor heterogeneity could not be excluded. Because the study design was exploratory, TCR variables were selected using unadjusted p-values without false-discovery rate correction. Of the top 100 tumor clones, a median of roughly 53 were detected in paired uninvolved adjacent lung; approximately 30 were also among that lung's top 100.

From the germline V gene, CDR1 is ENHRY and CDR2 is SYGVKD. The CDR3 contains 15 residues, cysteine and phenylalanine counted. The sequence is cut down to CDR3 DNA, 45 bases in frame from base 1. The junction carries 13 bases between V and J, which are trimmed by 3 bases and 7 bases respectively. At diagnosis, tumor, uninvolved tumor-adjacent lung and peripheral blood were collected and then preserved as a mix of FFPE and fresh-frozen material. For TCR repertoire profiling, blood samples were analyzed as peripheral blood mononuclear cells. TCR beta CDR3 regions were sequenced from DNA using the immunoSEQ Assay. The study's processing was this. To compute T cell density, TCR beta template counts were normalized to usable DNA, which was estimated by amplifying housekeeping genes. Richness was estimated using the preseqR package, with extrapolation to 400,000 templates for PBMC samples and to 120,000 templates for tissue samples. Clonality was calculated as one minus Pielou's evenness. Differential abundance testing on productive amino-acid clonotypes, with a minimum total count of 5 and an alpha of 0.1, was used to identify tissue-enriched TCRs. The Jaccard Index and the Morisita Overlap Index were used to measure how much the repertoires overlapped between compartments. GLIPH clustered TCR beta CDR3s with public tetramer-defined viral CDR3s; viral motifs required at least three viral sequences plus V-gene enrichment. The immuneACCESS repertoire file appears here via TCRdb, limited to in-frame rearrangements. These files lack a portion of the clones; in checked studies, under half of the deficit traces to unresolved V genes, and the cause of the others is not known. V and J calls and clone size follow that table, whereas D and trimming were derived from the DNA. Present in this sample are around 53,000 clones, roughly 80% of which were seen just once. The ten largest clones capture about 4% of the sample.

On this clone: What antigen it recognizes has not been identified. Qualities for individual bases were not recorded, and no much larger clone is one base off.

Sequencing used PBMCs, obtained before any cancer treatment. The origin of this receptor is a woman between 40 and 69 years old with stage II lung adenocarcinoma. The chain is encoded by TRBV10-3 joined to TRBJ1-6; the best D guess is TRBD1, with 5 bases matching. The CDR3 region: CAISDSSGKNSPLHF. The DNA reads TGTGCCATCAGTGACTCCTCAGGGAAGAATTCACCCCTCCACTTT.